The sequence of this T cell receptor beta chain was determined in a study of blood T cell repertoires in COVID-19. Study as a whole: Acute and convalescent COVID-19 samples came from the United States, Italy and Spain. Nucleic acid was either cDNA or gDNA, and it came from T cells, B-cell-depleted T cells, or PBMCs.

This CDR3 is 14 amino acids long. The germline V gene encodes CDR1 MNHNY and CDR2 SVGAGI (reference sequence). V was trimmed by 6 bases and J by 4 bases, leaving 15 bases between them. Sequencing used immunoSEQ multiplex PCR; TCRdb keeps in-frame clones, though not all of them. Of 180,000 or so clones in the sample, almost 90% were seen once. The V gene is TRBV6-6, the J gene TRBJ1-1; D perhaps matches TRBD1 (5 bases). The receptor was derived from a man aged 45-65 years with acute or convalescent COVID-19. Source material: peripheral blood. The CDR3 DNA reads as TGTGCCAGCAGCACCGACAGACGGGTCACTGAAGCTTTCTTT. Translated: CASSTDRRVTEAFF.